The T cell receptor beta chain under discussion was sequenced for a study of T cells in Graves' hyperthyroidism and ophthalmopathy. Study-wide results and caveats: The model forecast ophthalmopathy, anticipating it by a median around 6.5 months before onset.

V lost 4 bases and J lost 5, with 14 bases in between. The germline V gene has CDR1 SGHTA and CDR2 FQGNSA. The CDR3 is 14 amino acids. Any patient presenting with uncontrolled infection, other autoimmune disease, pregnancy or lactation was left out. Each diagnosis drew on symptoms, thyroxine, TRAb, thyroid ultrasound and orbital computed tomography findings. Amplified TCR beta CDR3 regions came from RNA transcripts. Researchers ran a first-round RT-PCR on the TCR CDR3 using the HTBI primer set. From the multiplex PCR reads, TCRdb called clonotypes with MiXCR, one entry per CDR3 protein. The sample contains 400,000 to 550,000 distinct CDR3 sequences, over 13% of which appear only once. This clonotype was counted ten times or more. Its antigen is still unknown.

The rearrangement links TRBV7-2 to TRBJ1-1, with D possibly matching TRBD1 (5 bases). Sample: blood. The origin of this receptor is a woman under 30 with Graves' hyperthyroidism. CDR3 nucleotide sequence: TGTGCCAGCAGCTCCTTGGGGGGGAGGACTGAAGCTTTCTTT. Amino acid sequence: CASSSLGGRTEAFF.